This TCR beta chain was sequenced for a study of Graves' ophthalmopathy and Graves' hyperthyroidism. The wider study: At the time of initial diagnosis and before any treatment, peripheral blood was collected.

This clonotype has at least ten counts. What it binds is not known. Certain patients, namely those with other autoimmune diseases, uncontrolled infections, pregnancy or lactation, were excluded. A diagnosis was made from clinical symptoms together with serum thyroxine, TRAb, thyroid ultrasound and orbital computed tomography. Amplification of the TCR beta CDR3 regions used RNA transcripts (as template). Second-round multiplex PCR came after first-round RT-PCR with HTBI primers. TCRdb reanalysed the multiplex PCR reads using MiXCR and keeps one entry per CDR3 protein. The sample shows 400,000 or so distinct CDR3 sequences, about 15% of them seen only once. Findings and caveats of the study: Prediction of ophthalmopathy progression reached roughly 70% sensitivity and approximately 73% specificity.

This CDR3 has 13 residues. Trimming stripped 3 bases from V and 2 bases from J, with 7 bases between. The sample was peripheral blood. The V and J genes are TRBV12-3 or TRBV12-4 and TRBJ1-1; D gene uncertain. The sequence derives from an adult woman with stable Graves' hyperthyroidism. As DNA, the CDR3 is TGTGCCAGCAGTTTCTGGGATAACACTGAAGCTTTCTTT. As protein: CASSFWDNTEAFF.